A single sample gave rise to the 27 T cell receptor beta chains below, sequenced in a study of metastatic and nonmetastatic thyroid tumors. TCRdb reprocessed the PCR reads using MiXCR. This sample has roughly 61,000 clones, with roughly 4.1% found just once. Thyroid surgery took place with no prior treatment in any patient. Material: blood. These receptors were taken from a female donor with papillary thyroid cancer or a benign thyroid nodule (not recorded which). Some clones in this sample may be carry-over from other donors' samples.

This clone was recorded at least ten times. The rearrangement joins TRBV7-9 to TRBJ2-3; either TRBD1 or TRBD2 may supply D (6 bases each). The V gene's germline CDR1 is SEHNR and CDR2 FQNEAQ (reference sequence). The CDR3 spans 15 residues. The V end was cut by 5 bases, the J end by 5 bases, with 17 bases between. The CDR3 DNA is TGTGCCAGCAGCCAGAGGAGGGGGTCGGTAGATACGCAGTATTTT. The encoded protein is CASSQRRGSVDTQYF.

On this clone: This may be a read error: a much more frequent sequence differs by one nucleotide. The gene calls are TRBV18 and TRBJ1-4; TRBD1 is a possible D gene (5 bases). From germline, CDR1 is KGHSH and CDR2 LQKENI. The CDR3 is 16 amino acids. The CDR3 DNA is TGTGCCTGCTCACCGGGGACCGGGACGGCTAATGAAAAACTGTTTTTT. It yields the protein CACSPGTGTANEKLFF.

Comments on this clone: A read error is possible here, since a much larger clone lies one base away. The rearrangement links TRBV28 to TRBJ2-5; 7 bases map to TRBD2. With V trimmed by 3 bases and J by 4 bases, 23 bases remained unmatched. Germline-derived CDR1 and CDR2 are MDHEN and SYDVKM. The CDR3 has 20 amino acids. CDR3 amino acids: CASSFVILASRNRTTETQYF. CDR3 nucleotides: TGTGCCAGCAGTTTTGTTATACTAGCGTCACGAAACAGAACAACAGAGACCCAGTACTTC.

This clone was observed at least ten times. V and J are TRBV19 and TRBJ2-1, with 7 bases identical to TRBD2. V lost 4 bases and J lost 3; bases outside the gene matches: 12. CDR3 length: 17 amino acids. The germline CDR1 and CDR2 sequences are LNHDA and SQIVND (reference sequence). The CDR3 DNA is TGTGCCAGTAGTAACCAGCGGGGCTATGGGGTCTACAATGAGCAGTTCTTC. This translates into CASSNQRGYGVYNEQFF.

This clone was seen only a few times. The gene calls are TRBV7-2 and TRBJ2-1; a weak D match, TRBD1 (6 bases). Germline CDR1 is SGHTA and CDR2 is FQGNSA. This CDR3 comprises 15 residues. V gave up 1 base and J gave up 6 bases, with 13 bases separating them. The CDR3 DNA reads TGTGCCAGCAGCTTAGTAGGGGGAAAGAGCAATGAGCAGTTCTTC. Protein sequence: CASSLVGGKSNEQFF. The whole variable domain, filled in from reference TRBV7-2 and TRBJ2-1, reads GAGVSQSPSNKVTEKGKDVELRCDPISGHTALYWYRQSLGQGLEFLIYFQGNSAPDKSGLPSDRFSAERTGGSVSTLTIQRTQQEDSAVYLCASSLVGGKSNEQFFGPGTRLTVL.

This clone showed up many times. The chain is built from TRBV7-2 and TRBJ2-7, with TRBD1 matching over 7 bases. Looked up from germline, CDR1 is SGHTA and CDR2 is FQGNSA. The CDR3 length is 14 residues. The V gene end was trimmed by 3 bases and the J gene end by 3 bases; junction bases not matched to a gene: 5. The DNA for the CDR3 is TGTGCCAGCAGCTTCGACAGGGCCTTCTACGAGCAGTACTTC. It is translated as CASSFDRAFYEQYF.

The V call is TRBV6-2 or TRBV6-3, the J call TRBJ2-2; the match to TRBD2 covers 12 bases. Germline values: CDR1 MNHEY, CDR2 SVGEGT. Germline trimming cut 7 bases from V and 3 bases from J; bases unmatched to any gene: 9. This CDR3 spans 17 amino acids. CDR3 in amino acids: CASNPGTSGRDTGELFF. CDR3 nucleotides: TGTGCCAGCAACCCCGGGACTAGCGGGCGGGACACCGGGGAGCTGTTTTTT.

The chain recombines TRBV6-1 with TRBJ2-7; D is undetermined. Trimming stripped 6 bases from V and 1 base from J, with 19 bases between. The germline V gene encodes CDR1 MNHNS and CDR2 SASEGT. The CDR3 length is 16 residues. This CDR3 reads CASSPYTVTGSYEQYF. In DNA, the CDR3 is TGTGCCAGCAGCCCCTACACCGTGACTGGGTCCTACGAGCAGTACTTC.

This clone has just a few counts. The gene calls are TRBV15 and TRBJ1-1; 9 positions agree with TRBD1. The germline V gene has CDR1 LNHNV and CDR2 YYDKDF (reference sequence). Trimming cost V 5 bases and J 5 bases; bases outside gene matches: 9. The CDR3 extends over 15 amino acids. CDR3 amino acids: CATSWPGQGKTEAFF. CDR3 sequence (DNA): TGTGCCACCAGCTGGCCGGGACAGGGAAAGACTGAAGCTTTCTTT. The whole variable domain, remainder taken from reference TRBV15 and TRBJ1-1, is DAMVIQNPRYQVTQFGKPVTLSCSQTLNHNVMYWYQQKSSQAPKLLFHYYDKDFNNEADTPDNFQSRRPNTSFCFLDIRSPGLGDTAMYLCATSWPGQGKTEAFFGQGTRLTVV.

This clone was counted ten times or more. The same CDR3 also results from other DNA sequences found in this sample. The chain uses TRBV6-1 and TRBJ1-1, with a possible D match to TRBD1 (6 bases). Looked up from germline, CDR1 is MNHNS and CDR2 is SASEGT. The CDR3 is 14 residues long. V dropped 5 bases and J dropped 1 base, with 11 bases sitting between them. As DNA, the CDR3 is TGTGCCAGCAGTATTGTGACAGGGAACACTGAAGCTTTCTTT. This translates into CASSIVTGNTEAFF.

Points on this clone: Since no conserved phenylalanine or tryptophan closes the CDR3, a read error is the likely cause. The chain has TRBV20-1 and TRBJ2-1, with 10 nucleotides matching TRBD2. This CDR3 contains 15 residues. The trim removed 2 bases at V and 8 bases at J, leaving 9 bases unmatched. Germline V gene lookup returns CDR1 DFQATT and CDR2 SNEGSKA (reference sequence). The CDR3 DNA follows: TGCAGTGCTAGACGCCCTAGCGGGAGTACCTATGAGCAGTTCATC. Protein product: CSARRPSGSTYEQFI.

This clone came up a few times. The V gene is TRBV5-1, the J gene TRBJ2-2, with 7 bases lining up with TRBD1. V was pared by 0 bases and J by 3 bases, with 5 bases of the junction left unmatched. CDR3 length: 16 residues. Germline V lookup: CDR1 SGHRS, CDR2 YFSETQ. The CDR3 DNA reads TGCGCCAGCAGCTTGGTAGGGGGCCTATACACCGGGGAGCTGTTTTTT. It codes for CASSLVGGLYTGELFF.

This clone was seen a few times. A much larger clone differs from this one at a single base, so this may be a read error. This sample also contains other DNA sequences that code for the same CDR3. This CDR3 reads CASRPIRGSREKLFF. The CDR3 DNA sequence: TGCGCCAGCAGACCGATCAGGGGGAGCCGCGAAAAACTGTTTTTT. This sequence joins TRBV28 and TRBJ1-4; 7 bases are a match to TRBD1. The CDR3 consists of 15 residues. The germline gives CDR1 MDHEN, CDR2 SYDVKM.

This clone has at least ten counts. The chain joins TRBV7-9 to TRBJ2-1; 12 nucleotides line up with TRBD2. The V gene end was trimmed by 2 bases and the J gene end by 6 bases; junction bases not matched to a gene: 11. There are 18 residues in the CDR3. Germline V gene data show CDR1 as SEHNR and CDR2 as FQNEAQ (reference sequence). The CDR3 here is CASSLWSTSGSWGNEQFF. Written as DNA, the CDR3 is TGTGCCAGCAGCTTATGGTCGACTAGCGGGAGTTGGGGCAATGAGCAGTTCTTC.

There are many counts of this clone. The chain links TRBV19 to TRBJ2-5; tentative D call: TRBD2 (5 bases). This CDR3 spans 17 amino acids. Germline values: CDR1 LNHDA, CDR2 SQIVND (reference sequence). The V and J ends lost 3 bases and 4 bases respectively, with 21 bases between them. CDR3 in amino acids: CASSIGLRGPPGETQYF. CDR3 DNA sequence: TGTGCCAGTAGTATCGGTCTTAGAGGGCCACCGGGAGAGACCCAGTACTTC.

This clone was seen repeatedly, ten times or more. The genes are TRBV20-1 and TRBJ1-5; TRBD1 might be the D (5 bases). V shed 4 bases and J shed 1 base, with 17 bases lying between them. The V gene's germline CDR1 is DFQATT and CDR2 SNEGSKA (reference sequence). The CDR3 totals 16 residues. In DNA form, the CDR3 reads TGCAGTGCTAACCAAAGGGGAGGGCCGAGCAATCAGCCCCAGCATTTT. Translating gives CSANQRGGPSNQPQHF.

This clone was observed at least ten times. This sequence joins TRBV11-3 and TRBJ1-4; no definite D call. Germline V gives CDR1 SGHNT, CDR2 YENEEA. The CDR3 is 13 residues long. Trimming removed 1 base from V and 7 bases from J, with 7 bases in between. The CDR3 protein is CASSLGPPEKLFF. In DNA form, the CDR3 reads TGTGCCAGCAGCTTAGGCCCACCTGAAAAACTGTTTTTT.

This clone was seen many times. The rearrangement uses TRBV20-1 and TRBJ2-3, with a weak D call TRBD2 (6 bases). The CDR3 totals 16 residues. Trimming removed 6 bases from V and 1 base from J, with 20 bases in between. Germline V gene sequence: CDR1 DFQATT, CDR2 SNEGSKA (reference sequence). This CDR3 is CSANDAGGLGTDTQYF. DNA for the CDR3: TGCAGTGCCAATGACGCTGGGGGGTTGGGCACAGATACGCAGTATTTT.

Of note for this clone: This could be a read error, since a much larger clone is one nucleotide away. V is TRBV3-1 and J is TRBJ2-7; D unresolved. The CDR3 spans 14 residues. The V gene lost 1 base and the J gene lost 4 bases, with 11 bases spanning the gap. Germline V gives CDR1 LGHDT, CDR2 YNNKEL (reference sequence). The CDR3 region has the DNA TGTGCCAGCAGCCAAGTGGGCAGGAAGTACGAGCAGTACTTC. Protein product: CASSQVGRKYEQYF.

This clone was counted at least ten times. This chain uses TRBV28 with TRBJ2-5; a weak D match, TRBD1 (5 bases). The V gene's germline CDR1 is MDHEN and CDR2 SYDVKM. This CDR3 is built from 18 residues. With 3 bases removed from V and 5 bases from J, the gap between germline ends came to 25 bases. CDR3 DNA: TGTGCCAGCAGTTTTAATAGGGGTCCGATGGACCTCAGGGAGACCCAGTACTTC. Protein: CASSFNRGPMDLRETQYF.

In this sample, this clone turned up many times. This rearrangement joins TRBV5-6 to TRBJ2-3; the match to TRBD2 covers 8 bases. This CDR3 is built from 16 residues. Germline lookup yields CDR1 SGHDT and CDR2 YYEEEE. The V segment lost 8 bases and the J segment 0 bases; nucleotides outside the gene matches: 11. The DNA of the CDR3 is TGTGCCAGTAGAGGGGCGGGAGGTACCAGCACAGATACGCAGTATTTT. Its protein product is CASRGAGGTSTDTQYF.

For this clone: A clone one base away is much larger, so this may be a read error. V gene TRBV28 combines with J gene TRBJ1-4, with 7 nucleotides matching TRBD1. Germline V gene sequence: CDR1 MDHEN, CDR2 SYDVKM. Trimming at V came to 8 bases and at J to 11 bases, leaving 8 bases not matched to a gene. The CDR3 covers 12 residues. CDR3 bases: TGTGCCAGCTCGCAGGGGGAGTATAAACTGTTTTTT. Translated, it gives CASSQGEYKLFF.

This clone was observed at least ten times. V is TRBV6-1 and J is TRBJ2-1, with D perhaps TRBD2 (6 bases). Germline assignment: CDR1 MNHNS and CDR2 SASEGT. V gave up 3 bases and J gave up 3 bases, with 6 bases separating them. CDR3 size: 13 residues. The CDR3: CASSEDYYNEQFF. The CDR3 region has the DNA TGTGCCAGCAGTGAGGACTACTACAATGAGCAGTTCTTC.

This clone was detected many times. The chain joins TRBV10-3 to TRBJ1-1; 7 bases fit TRBD1. The V segment lost 4 bases and the J segment 7 bases; nucleotides outside the gene matches: 3. Germline CDR1 ENHRY, CDR2 SYGVKD. The CDR3 is 12 residues long. CDR3 in DNA: TGTGCCATCAGTGTCGGACAGGATGAAGCTTTCTTT. This translates into CAISVGQDEAFF.

This clone was seen ten or more times. The junction does not match germline at one end; this may be a read error. The CDR3 nucleotides read TGTGCCTGCAGTTCGGGACGAAACACAGATACGCAGTATTTT. Its translation is CACSSGRNTDTQYF. The chain is built from TRBV6-1 and TRBJ2-3; tentatively, D is TRBD1 or TRBD2 (5 bases each). In germline, CDR1 is MNHNS, CDR2 SASEGT. The CDR3 has 14 amino acids.

This clone has just a few counts. The CDR3 reads CASSYSAETNEKLFF. CDR3 coding DNA: TGTGCCAGCAGTTACTCGGCCGAAACGAATGAAAAACTGTTTTTT. The V gene is TRBV6-2 or TRBV6-3, the J gene TRBJ1-4; no clear D. V gave up 0 bases and J gave up 5 bases, with 10 bases separating them. There are 15 residues in the CDR3. Germline V lookup: CDR1 MNHEY, CDR2 SVGEGT.

This clone occurred many times. The chain joins TRBV5-1 to TRBJ1-1; 8 bases match TRBD1. The ends lost 1 base at V and 1 base at J; junction bases unmatched: 3. This CDR3 region has 15 residues. CDR1 and CDR2 (germline): SGHRS, YFSETQ. DNA for the CDR3: TGCGCCAGCAGCTTGAGGGGGACAGGGAACACTGAAGCTTTCTTT. It specifies CASSLRGTGNTEAFF.